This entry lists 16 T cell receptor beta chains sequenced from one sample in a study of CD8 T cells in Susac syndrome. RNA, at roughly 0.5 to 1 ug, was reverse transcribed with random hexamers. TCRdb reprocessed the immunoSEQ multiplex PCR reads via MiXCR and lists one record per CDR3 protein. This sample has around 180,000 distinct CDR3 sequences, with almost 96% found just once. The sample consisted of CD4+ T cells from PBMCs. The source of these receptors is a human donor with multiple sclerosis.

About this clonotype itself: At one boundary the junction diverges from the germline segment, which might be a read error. The CDR3 region has the DNA TGTGCCAGCAGTTACCACGAGACCCAGTACTTC. Protein: CASSYHETQYF. This sequence joins TRBV6-2 or TRBV6-3 and TRBJ2-5; D is unclear. CDR1 MNHEY and CDR2 SVGEGT come from the germline V gene. CDR3 size: 11 residues.

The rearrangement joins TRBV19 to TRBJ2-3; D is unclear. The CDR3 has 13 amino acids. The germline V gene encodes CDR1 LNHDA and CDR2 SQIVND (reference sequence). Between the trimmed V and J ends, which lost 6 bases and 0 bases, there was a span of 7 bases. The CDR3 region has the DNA TGTGCCAGTAGAATCGTTAGCACAGATACGCAGTATTTT. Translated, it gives CASRIVSTDTQYF.

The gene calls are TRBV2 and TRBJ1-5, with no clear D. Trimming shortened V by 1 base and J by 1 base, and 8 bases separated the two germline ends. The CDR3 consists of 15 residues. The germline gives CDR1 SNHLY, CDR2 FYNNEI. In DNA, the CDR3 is TGTGCCAGCAGTGAAGTCAGGAAGAGCAATCAGCCCCAGCATTTT. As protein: CASSEVRKSNQPQHF. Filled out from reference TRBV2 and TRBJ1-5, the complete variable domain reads EPEVTQTPSHQVTQMGQEVILRCVPISNHLYFYWYRQILGQKVEFLVSFYNNEISEKSEIFDDQFSVERPDGSNFTLKIRSTKLEDSAMYFCASSEVRKSNQPQHFGDGTRLSIL.

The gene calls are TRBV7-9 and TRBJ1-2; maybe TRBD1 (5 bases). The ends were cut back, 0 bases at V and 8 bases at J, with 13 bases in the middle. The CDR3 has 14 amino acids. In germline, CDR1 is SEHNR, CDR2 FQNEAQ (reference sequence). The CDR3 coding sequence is TGTGCCAGCAGCTTAGCGGGGGAGAGTATGGGCTACACCTTC. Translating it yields CASSLAGESMGYTF.

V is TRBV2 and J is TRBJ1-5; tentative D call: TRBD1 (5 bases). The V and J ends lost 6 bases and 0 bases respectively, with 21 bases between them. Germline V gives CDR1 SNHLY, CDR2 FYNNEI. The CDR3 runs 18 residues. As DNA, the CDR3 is TGTGCCAGCAGCCTCCCCCAGTTCGGAGGGGATAGCAATCAGCCCCAGCATTTT. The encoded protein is CASSLPQFGGDSNQPQHF.

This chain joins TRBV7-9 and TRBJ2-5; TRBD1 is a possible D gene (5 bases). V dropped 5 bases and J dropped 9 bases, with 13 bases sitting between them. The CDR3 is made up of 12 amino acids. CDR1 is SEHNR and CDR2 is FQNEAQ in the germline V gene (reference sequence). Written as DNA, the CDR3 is TGTGCCAGCAGCCCAAACAGGAACCCCCAGTACTTC. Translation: CASSPNRNPQYF. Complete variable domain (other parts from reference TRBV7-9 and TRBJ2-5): DTGVSQNPRHKITKRGQNVTFRCDPISEHNRLYWYRQTLGQGPEFLTYFQNEAQLEKSRLLSDRFSAERPKGSFSTLEIQRTEQGDSAMYLCASSPNRNPQYFGPGTRLLVL.

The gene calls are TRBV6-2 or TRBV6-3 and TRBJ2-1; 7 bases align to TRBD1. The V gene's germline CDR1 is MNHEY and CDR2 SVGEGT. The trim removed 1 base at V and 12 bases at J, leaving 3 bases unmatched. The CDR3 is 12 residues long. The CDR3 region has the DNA TGTGCCAGCAGTTACTACAGGGGAGTGCAGTTCTTC. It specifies CASSYYRGVQFF.

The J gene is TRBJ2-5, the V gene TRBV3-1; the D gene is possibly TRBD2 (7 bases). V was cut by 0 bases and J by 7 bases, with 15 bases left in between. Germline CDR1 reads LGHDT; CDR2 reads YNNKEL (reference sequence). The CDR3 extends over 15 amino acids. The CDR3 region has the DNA TGTGCCAGCAGCCAAGAACGGGGAGGGGGGGGGACCCAGTACTTC. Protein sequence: CASSQERGGGGTQYF.

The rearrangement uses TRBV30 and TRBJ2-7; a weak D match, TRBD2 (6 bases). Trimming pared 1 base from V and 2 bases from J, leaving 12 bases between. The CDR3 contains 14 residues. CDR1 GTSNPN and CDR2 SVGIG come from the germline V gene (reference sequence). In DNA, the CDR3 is TGTGCCTGGAGTGGCGGGGCTCCCCCCTACGAGCAGTACTTC. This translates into CAWSGGAPPYEQYF.

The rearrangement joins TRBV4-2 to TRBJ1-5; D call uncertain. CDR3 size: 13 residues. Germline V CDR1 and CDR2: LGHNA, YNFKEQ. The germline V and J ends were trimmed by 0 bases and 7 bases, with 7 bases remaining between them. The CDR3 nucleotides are TGTGCCAGCAGCCAAGATGGGGTGCAGCCCCAGCATTTT. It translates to CASSQDGVQPQHF.

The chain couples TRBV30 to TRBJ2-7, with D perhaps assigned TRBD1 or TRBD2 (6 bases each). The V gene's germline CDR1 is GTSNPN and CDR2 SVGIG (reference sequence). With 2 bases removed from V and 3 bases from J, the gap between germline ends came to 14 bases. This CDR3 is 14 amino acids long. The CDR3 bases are TGTGCCTGGAGTAAGGGGGGACTGAGCTACGAGCAGTACTTC. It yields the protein CAWSKGGLSYEQYF.

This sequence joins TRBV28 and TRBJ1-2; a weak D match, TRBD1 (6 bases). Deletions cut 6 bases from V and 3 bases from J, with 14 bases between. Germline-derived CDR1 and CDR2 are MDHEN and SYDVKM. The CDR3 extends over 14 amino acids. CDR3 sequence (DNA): TGTGCCAGCAGAATCCCAGGGGAGCACTATGGCTACACCTTC. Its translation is CASRIPGEHYGYTF.

In DNA form, the CDR3 reads TGTGCCAGCAGCTTAGCTAGCAATCAGCCCCAGCATTTT. It translates to CASSLASNQPQHF. V is TRBV11-2 and J is TRBJ1-5; no clear D gene. V was cut by 1 base and J by 0 bases, with 1 base left in between. The CDR3 consists of 13 residues. Germline V gene sequence: CDR1 SGHAT, CDR2 FQNNGV.

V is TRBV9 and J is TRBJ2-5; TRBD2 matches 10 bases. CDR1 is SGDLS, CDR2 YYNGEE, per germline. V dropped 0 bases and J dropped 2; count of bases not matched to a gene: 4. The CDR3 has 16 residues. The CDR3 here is CASSVVAGGGQETQYF. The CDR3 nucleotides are TGTGCCAGCAGCGTAGTAGCGGGGGGCGGGCAAGAGACCCAGTACTTC.

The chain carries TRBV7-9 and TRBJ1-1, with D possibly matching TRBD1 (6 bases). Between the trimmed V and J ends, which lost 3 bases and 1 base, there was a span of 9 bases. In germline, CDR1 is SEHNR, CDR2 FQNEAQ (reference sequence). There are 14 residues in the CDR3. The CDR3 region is CASSFGQKNTEAFF. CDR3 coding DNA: TGTGCCAGCAGCTTTGGACAGAAGAACACTGAAGCTTTCTTT.

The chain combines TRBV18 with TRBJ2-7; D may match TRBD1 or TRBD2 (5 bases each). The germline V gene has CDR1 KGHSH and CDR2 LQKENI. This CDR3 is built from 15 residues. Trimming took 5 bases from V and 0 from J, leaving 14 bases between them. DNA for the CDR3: TGTGCCAGCTCAGCCGGGACCGATCCCTCCTACGAGCAGTACTTC. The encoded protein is CASSAGTDPSYEQYF. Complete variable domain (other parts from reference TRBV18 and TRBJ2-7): NAGVMQNPRHLVRRRGQEARLRCSPMKGHSHVYWYRQLPEEGLKFMVYLQKENIIDESGMPKERFSAEFPKEGPSILRIQQVVRGDSAAYFCASSAGTDPSYEQYFGPGTRLTVT.